Listed here are 19 T cell receptor beta chains from one sample, sequenced in a study of graft-versus-host responses after intestinal transplantation. The method was immunoSEQ multiplex PCR; TCRdb's version includes in-frame clones alone and lacks a portion of them. The repertoire holds around 28,000 clones, with around four fifths as singletons. The sample was PBMCs, taken roughly 29 days after intestinal transplant. Source of these receptors: a human patient who received an intestinal transplant, so some T cells may come from the graft donor.

V is TRBV14 and J is TRBJ1-1; a possible D gene is TRBD1 (6 bases). V shed 1 base and J shed 7 bases, with 10 bases lying between them. The CDR3 consists of 13 residues. The germline V gene encodes CDR1 SGHDN and CDR2 FVKESK. CDR3 bases: TGTGCCAGCAGCCAAGCAGGACAGCTTGAAGCTTTCTTT. Protein product: CASSQAGQLEAFF.

The V and J genes are TRBV11-1 and TRBJ2-5; D gene unclear. The assigned J gene may be wrong: the sequence end matches TRBJ2-7 better. The CDR3 contains 15 residues. The germline V gene encodes CDR1 SGHAT and CDR2 FQDESV (reference sequence). Here the CDR3 reads CASSLANGMLYEQYF. CDR3 bases: TGTGCCAGCAGCTTAGCGAATGGCATGCTCTACGAGCAGTACTTC.

The V and J genes are TRBV4-1 and TRBJ2-1; 8 bases align to TRBD2. Unmatched junction bases numbered 5, after V lost 4 bases and J lost 6 bases. CDR1 and CDR2 from the germline V gene are MGHRA and YSYEKL. The CDR3 is made up of 14 amino acids. Written as DNA, the CDR3 is TGCGCCAGCAGCCTAGCGGGACCAATCAATGAGCAGTTCTTC. Residues: CASSLAGPINEQFF.

The chain carries TRBV5-8 and TRBJ1-3; no reliable D call. Germline CDR1 is SGHTS and CDR2 is YDEGEE. Between the trimmed V and J ends, which lost 3 bases and 0 bases, there was a span of 13 bases. This CDR3 region has 16 residues. CDR3 sequence: CASSWVRSASGNTIYF. CDR3 bases: TGTGCCAGCAGCTGGGTACGGAGTGCCTCTGGAAACACCATATATTTT.

J is TRBJ2-3 and V is TRBV5-4, with 8 bases matching TRBD2. Unmatched junction bases numbered 17, after V lost 2 bases and J lost 0 bases. Germline CDR1 reads SGHNT; CDR2 reads YYREEE (reference sequence). This CDR3 is built from 20 residues. CDR3 in amino acids: CASSLGGPSVGLASTDTQYF. The CDR3 DNA sequence: TGTGCCAGCAGCTTAGGAGGGCCCTCCGTCGGACTAGCTAGCACAGATACGCAGTATTTT.

This chain uses TRBV6-5 with TRBJ1-1; TRBD1 matches 7 bases. Per the germline V gene, CDR1 is MNHEY and CDR2 is SVGAGI. This CDR3 region has 12 residues. J gave up 5 bases and V 11 bases, and 8 bases lay outside the gene matches. As DNA, the CDR3 is TGTGCCGCGGGGACAGCCAATACTGAAGCTTTCTTT. Translation gives CAAGTANTEAFF.

V is TRBV4-1 and J is TRBJ1-6; no firm D call. The CDR3 runs to 15 residues. CDR1 MGHRA and CDR2 YSYEKL come from the germline V gene. With 0 bases removed from V and 7 bases from J, the gap between germline ends came to 10 bases. In DNA form, the CDR3 reads TGCGCCAGCAGCCAAGATCGAGGCAAAAATTCACCCCTCCACTTT. This translates into CASSQDRGKNSPLHF.

V gene TRBV15 combines with J gene TRBJ1-3; D gene uncertain. V dropped 1 base and J dropped 0 bases, with 4 bases sitting between them. Germline assignment: CDR1 LNHNV and CDR2 YYDKDF (reference sequence). CDR3 length equals 14 residues. The DNA of the CDR3 is TGTGCCACCAGCAGAGGAGACTCTGGAAACACCATATATTTT. Its protein is CATSRGDSGNTIYF.

The chain links TRBV15 to TRBJ2-2; D may be TRBD2 (6 bases). The CDR3 has 18 residues. CDR1 is LNHNV, CDR2 YYDKDF, per germline (reference sequence). Trimming pared 0 bases from V and 7 bases from J, leaving 21 bases between. The CDR3 DNA sequence: TGTGCCACCAGCAGAGATTCCGTGGCAGGGTGGGGAGGCGGGGAGCTGTTTTTT. Protein sequence: CATSRDSVAGWGGGELFF.

The chain links TRBV10-2 to TRBJ2-7; the match to TRBD2 covers 9 bases. This CDR3 is 15 amino acids long. CDR1 and CDR2 from the germline V gene are WSHSY and SAAADI. Losses at the gene ends were 2 bases for V and 2 bases for J; bases not matched to a gene: 4. Here the CDR3 reads CASSEGPSGAYEQYF. CDR3 DNA sequence: TGCGCCAGCAGTGAGGGTCCTAGCGGGGCCTACGAGCAGTACTTC.

The genes are TRBV2 and TRBJ2-3; D ambiguous. Germline values: CDR1 SNHLY, CDR2 FYNNEI. V lost 5 bases and J lost 0, with 12 bases in between. CDR3 length: 15 amino acids. This chain's CDR3 is CASSKRITSTDTQYF. In DNA, the CDR3 is TGTGCCAGCAGTAAACGCATCACTAGCACAGATACGCAGTATTTT.

The CDR3 sequence: CASSLQTPTGGSRDTQYF. CDR3 in DNA: TGTGCCAGCAGCCTTCAAACCCCGACAGGGGGTAGTAGGGATACGCAGTATTTT. V and J are TRBV4-2 and TRBJ2-3; 9 positions agree with TRBD1. The CDR3 has 18 residues. Germline V lookup: CDR1 LGHNA, CDR2 YNFKEQ. V trimming: 4 bases; J trimming: 6 bases; junction bases outside the gene matches: 17.

The V call is TRBV9, the J call TRBJ2-1; 7 bases line up with TRBD2. The germline CDR1 and CDR2 sequences are SGDLS and YYNGEE. The CDR3 runs 16 residues. Trimming took 0 bases from V and 5 from J; bases not matched to a gene: 8. The DNA for the CDR3 is TGTGCCAGCAGCGTAGAAGGACTAGTTGGTGACAATGAGCAGTTCTTC. As protein: CASSVEGLVGDNEQFF.

The V gene is TRBV27, the J gene TRBJ2-1, with TRBD1 matching over 7 bases. Germline V gene sequence: CDR1 MNHEY, CDR2 SMNVEV (reference sequence). This CDR3 comprises 15 residues. After removal of 4 bases from V and 2 bases from J, the junction contained 5 bases not matched to a gene. The CDR3 reads CASSSTGVPYNEQFF. CDR3 in DNA: TGTGCCAGCAGTTCCACAGGGGTGCCCTACAATGAGCAGTTCTTC.

The V gene is TRBV29-1, the J gene TRBJ2-2; D unresolved. Germline-derived CDR1 and CDR2 are SQVTM and ANQGSEA. V lost 0 bases, J lost 8 bases, and 10 bases lay in between. CDR3 length: 13 amino acids. CDR3 sequence: CSVEDNSPGELFF. The CDR3 DNA is TGCAGCGTTGAAGATAACAGTCCGGGGGAGCTGTTTTTT.

The chain combines TRBV14 with TRBJ2-1; possible D gene TRBD2, 6 bases. The CDR3 length is 17 residues. V lost 1 base, J lost 2 bases, and 15 bases lay in between. Germline-derived CDR1 and CDR2 are SGHDN and FVKESK. The CDR3, as DNA: TGTGCCAGCAGCCAAGTGGAGGGCCGGGACCCCTACAATGAGCAGTTCTTC. Protein sequence: CASSQVEGRDPYNEQFF. The whole variable domain, filled in from reference TRBV14 and TRBJ2-1, reads EAGVTQFPSHSVIEKGQTVTLRCDPISGHDNLYWYRRVMGKEIKFLLHFVKESKQDESGMPNNRFLAERTGGTYSTLKVQPAELEDSGVYFCASSQVEGRDPYNEQFFGPGTRLTVL.

The chain couples TRBV5-6 to TRBJ1-6; 12 positions match TRBD1. This CDR3 comprises 15 residues. Germline CDR1 reads SGHDT; CDR2 reads YYEEEE. Trimming at V came to 2 bases and at J to 10 bases, leaving 4 bases not matched to a gene. The CDR3 DNA follows: TGTGCCAGCAGCTTTGCCGGGACAGGGGGCTCACCCCTCCACTTT. It yields the protein CASSFAGTGGSPLHF.

The CDR3 bases are TGTGCCAGCAGCCAAGACAGGGTTAACTATGGCTACACCTTC. Amino acid sequence: CASSQDRVNYGYTF. This chain links TRBV4-2 with TRBJ1-2; D possibly corresponds to TRBD1 (5 bases). There are 14 residues in the CDR3. Trimming stripped 0 bases from V and 1 base from J, with 6 bases between. Per germline, CDR1 LGHNA and CDR2 YNFKEQ.

CDR3 DNA: TGTGCCAGCAGTTACGGTAGCGGGGAAGGAGAGACCCAGTACTTC. Encoded protein: CASSYGSGEGETQYF. The V gene is TRBV6-5, the J gene TRBJ2-5; 8 positions match TRBD2. V shed 2 bases, J shed 4 bases, and the junction held 6 bases outside the gene matches. The CDR3 has 15 residues. The germline CDR1 and CDR2 sequences are MNHEY and SVGAGI.